This T cell receptor (beta chain) was sequenced during a study of cytomegalovirus exposure and HLA in healthy donors. Study observations and caveats: HLA alleles showed associations with roughly 17,000 TCR beta sequences in a later analysis, at a 0.05 false discovery rate. Of the V segments, some could not be distinguished, including TRBV6-2 and TRBV6-3, and were excluded. Rare TCR sequences predominated, though certain public TCRs were found in many donors.

Of note for this clone: Antigen: not known.

In the PCR, 60 Vbeta and 13 Jbeta primers were used. Only in-frame clones appear in the TCRdb table, and some are missing; sequencing was by immunoSEQ multiplex PCR. The sample includes some 160,000 clones, around 82% of them seen just once. This CDR3 has 13 residues. Per the germline V gene, CDR1 is MNHEY and CDR2 is SVGAGI. The V end lost 7 bases, the J end lost 6 bases, and 16 bases lay between the germline ends. The TCR sequence derives from a man in his sixties in good health and CMV-seronegative. The specimen sequenced was PBMCs. The chain links TRBV6-5 to TRBJ2-7; perhaps TRBD2 as D (5 bases). CDR3 amino acids: CASTWTRKGEQYF. CDR3 coding DNA: TGTGCCAGCACCTGGACTCGGAAGGGCGAGCAGTACTTC.